The next 16 T cell receptor beta chains were all read from a single sample in a study of blood T cell repertoires in COVID-19. TCRdb's table, derived via immunoSEQ multiplex PCR, lists solely in-frame clones and lacks some. This sample has about 210,000 clones, with approximately 85% found just once. Material for sequencing was peripheral blood. These receptors came from a woman in her 70s with COVID-19, enrolled during active disease.

This chain connects TRBV25-1 to TRBJ2-1; 10 bases are a match to TRBD2. The CDR3 is made up of 15 amino acids. Germline CDR1 and CDR2: MGHDK and SYGVNS. The V and J ends lost 1 base and 9 bases, in that order; junction bases with no gene match: 6. The DNA of the CDR3 is TGTGCCAGCAGTGAATTGGCTAGCGGGAGTAGTGAGCAGTTCTTC. Protein product: CASSELASGSSEQFF.

The CDR3 sequence is CASSLPGLGPYEQYF. CDR3 DNA sequence: TGTGCCAGCAGTTTACCGGGACTAGGCCCCTACGAGCAGTACTTC. The genes are TRBV6-2 or TRBV6-3 and TRBJ2-7; 8 nucleotides line up with TRBD2. There are 15 residues in the CDR3. Losses at the gene ends were 4 bases for V and 2 bases for J; bases not matched to a gene: 7. CDR1 is MNHEY and CDR2 is SVGEGT in the germline V gene.

The gene calls are TRBV7-8 and TRBJ2-7; 11 nucleotides align to TRBD1. Unmatched junction bases numbered 7, after V lost 5 bases and J lost 7 bases. In germline, CDR1 is SGHVS, CDR2 FQNEAQ. This CDR3 is built from 14 residues. The CDR3 loop is CASSVGQGAWEQYF. The CDR3, as DNA: TGTGCCAGCAGCGTAGGACAGGGGGCGTGGGAGCAGTACTTC.

This rearrangement joins TRBV19 to TRBJ1-3, with no clear D. Germline loops: CDR1 LNHDA, CDR2 SQIVND (reference sequence). The CDR3 sequence is 15 residues long. V was cut by 3 bases and J by 2 bases, with 11 bases left in between. CDR3 coding DNA: TGTGCCAGTAGTATCGGGGTCCTGGCTGGAAACACCATATATTTT. It codes for CASSIGVLAGNTIYF.

This chain links TRBV9 with TRBJ2-1, with 9 nucleotides matching TRBD1. J gave up 9 bases and V 3 bases, and 16 bases lay outside the gene matches. The CDR3 spans 17 residues. Germline V lookup: CDR1 SGDLS, CDR2 YYNGEE. CDR3 DNA: TGTGCCAGCAGCGGTCGACAAAGACAGGGGGAATCTTTTGAGCAGTTCTTC. Translating gives CASSGRQRQGESFEQFF.

This chain uses TRBV6-5 with TRBJ1-2; 10 bases map to TRBD1. Germline loops: CDR1 MNHEY, CDR2 SVGAGI. J lost 2 bases, V lost 6 bases, and 6 bases had no gene match. The CDR3 is made up of 15 amino acids. The CDR3 sequence is CASSRAGQGNYGYTF. The CDR3 DNA sequence: TGTGCCAGCAGCCGAGCGGGACAGGGGAACTATGGCTACACCTTC.

Turning to this clone: Germline and junction disagree at one end, which may indicate a read error. The chain joins TRBV7-7 to TRBJ2-2; maybe TRBD1 (5 bases). The germline V gene has CDR1 SSHAT and CDR2 FNYEAQ (reference sequence). This CDR3 has 15 amino acids. CDR3 amino acids: CASSPIEGVTGELFF. As DNA, the CDR3 is TGTGCTAGCAGCCCGATAGAAGGGGTCACCGGGGAGCTGTTTTTT.

The V and J genes are TRBV19 and TRBJ1-3; D is undetermined. The CDR3 spans 17 residues. CDR1 and CDR2 from the germline V gene are LNHDA and SQIVND (reference sequence). The V end lost 1 base, the J end lost 3 bases, and 16 bases lay between the germline ends. CDR3 in amino acids: CASSIAYGYNGGNTIYF. Here the CDR3 DNA reads TGTGCCAGTAGTATAGCGTACGGGTACAATGGTGGAAACACCATATATTTT.

This clone was recorded a few times. This chain connects TRBV19 to TRBJ1-5, with TRBD1 as a possible D gene (5 bases). Trimming took off 5 bases at V and 2 bases at J, with 10 bases between the two ends. This CDR3 has 14 amino acids. CDR1 is LNHDA and CDR2 is SQIVND in the germline V gene (reference sequence). CDR3 loop: CASSGSGGNQPQHF. Written as DNA, the CDR3 is TGTGCCAGTAGTGGTTCGGGGGGCAATCAGCCCCAGCATTTT.

V gene TRBV6-9 combines with J gene TRBJ2-2; 7 positions agree with TRBD2. Unmatched junction bases numbered 10, after V lost 8 bases and J lost 1 base. Germline-derived CDR1 and CDR2 are MNHGY and SVAAGI. CDR3 length: 16 amino acids. The CDR3 nucleotides read TGTGCCAGCCGCTCTGGGGGAGGGGAGAACACCGGGGAGCTGTTTTTT. Protein sequence: CASRSGGGENTGELFF.

This clone was found once. The chain recombines TRBV9 with TRBJ1-6; 8 bases line up with TRBD1. The CDR3 is made up of 15 amino acids. Germline CDR1 reads SGDLS; CDR2 reads YYNGEE. Trimming cost V 3 bases and J 7 bases; bases outside gene matches: 6. The CDR3: CASSALGQENSPLHF. The CDR3 DNA sequence: TGTGCCAGCAGCGCGCTGGGACAGGAAAATTCACCCCTCCACTTT.

This clone has more than one count but fewer than ten. The J gene is TRBJ1-1, the V gene TRBV29-1, with D maybe TRBD1 (6 bases). This CDR3 is built from 13 residues. V was pared by 4 bases and J by 5 bases, with 14 bases between. Germline V CDR1 and CDR2: SQVTM, ANQGSEA. This CDR3 is CSVVGTPKTEAFF. DNA for the CDR3: TGCAGCGTTGTTGGGACACCCAAAACTGAAGCTTTCTTT.

V is TRBV6-5 and J is TRBJ1-2; TRBD1 might be the D (6 bases). The CDR3 has 15 residues. Germline CDR1 is MNHEY and CDR2 is SVGAGI. V lost 2 bases and J lost 2, with 12 bases in between. The CDR3 loop reads CASSYLKRGNYGYTF. The CDR3 DNA reads as TGTGCCAGCAGTTACCTGAAGAGGGGGAACTATGGCTACACCTTC.

This clone occurred once. The chain employs TRBV7-2 and TRBJ2-7; TRBD1 aligns across 9 bases. In germline, CDR1 is SGHTA, CDR2 FQGNSA. This CDR3 spans 14 amino acids. The V and J ends lost 1 base and 2 bases, in that order; junction bases with no gene match: 0. The CDR3 is CASSLGTGAYEQYF. The CDR3 nucleotides are TGTGCCAGCAGCTTAGGGACAGGGGCCTACGAGCAGTACTTC.

V gene TRBV24-1 combines with J gene TRBJ2-2; 9 bases line up with TRBD1. The CDR3 has 16 amino acids. Looked up from germline, CDR1 is KGHDR and CDR2 is SFDVKD. V lost 4 bases to trimming and J lost 2 bases; unmatched junction nucleotides: 4. DNA for the CDR3: TGTGCCACCAGTGACCAGACAGGGGGTAACACCGGGGAGCTGTTTTTT. Residues: CATSDQTGGNTGELFF.

The CDR3: CSVEIVGGHYEQYF. CDR3 in DNA: TGCAGCGTTGAGATAGTAGGGGGCCATTACGAGCAGTACTTC. V gene TRBV29-1 combines with J gene TRBJ2-7, with 7 positions matching TRBD1. CDR3 length: 14 residues. Germline-derived CDR1 and CDR2 are SQVTM and ANQGSEA. The V and J ends lost 3 bases and 4 bases, in that order; junction bases with no gene match: 9.